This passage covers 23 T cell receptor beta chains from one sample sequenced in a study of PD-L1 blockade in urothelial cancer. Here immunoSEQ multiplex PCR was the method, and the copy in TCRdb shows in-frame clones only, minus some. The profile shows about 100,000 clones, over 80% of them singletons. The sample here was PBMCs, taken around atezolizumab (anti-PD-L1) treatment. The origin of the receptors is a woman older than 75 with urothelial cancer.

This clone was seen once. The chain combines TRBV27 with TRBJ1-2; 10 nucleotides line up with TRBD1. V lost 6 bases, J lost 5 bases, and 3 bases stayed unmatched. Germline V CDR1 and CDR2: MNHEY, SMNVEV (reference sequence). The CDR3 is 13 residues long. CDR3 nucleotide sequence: TGTGCCAGCAGCTCGGGACAGGGGTATGGCTACACCTTC. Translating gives CASSSGQGYGYTF.

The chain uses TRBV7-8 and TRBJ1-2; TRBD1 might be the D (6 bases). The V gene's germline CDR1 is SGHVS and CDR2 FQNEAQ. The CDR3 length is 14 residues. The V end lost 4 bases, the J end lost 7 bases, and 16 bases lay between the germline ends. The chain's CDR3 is CASSSTWGGGGYTF. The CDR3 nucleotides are TGTGCCAGCAGCTCAACCTGGGGGGGCGGTGGCTACACCTTC.

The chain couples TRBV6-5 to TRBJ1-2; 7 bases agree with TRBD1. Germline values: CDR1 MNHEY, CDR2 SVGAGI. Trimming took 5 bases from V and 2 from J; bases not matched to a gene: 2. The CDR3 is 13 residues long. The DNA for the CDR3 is TGTGCCAGCAGTATAGGGGGCAACTATGGCTACACCTTC. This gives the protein CASSIGGNYGYTF.

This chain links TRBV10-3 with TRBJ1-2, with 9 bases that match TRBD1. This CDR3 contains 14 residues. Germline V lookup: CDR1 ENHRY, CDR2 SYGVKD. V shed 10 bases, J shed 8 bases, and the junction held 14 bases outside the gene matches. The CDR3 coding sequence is TGTGCCACTAGACCCCCGGACAGGGGAGACGGCTACACCTTC. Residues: CATRPPDRGDGYTF.

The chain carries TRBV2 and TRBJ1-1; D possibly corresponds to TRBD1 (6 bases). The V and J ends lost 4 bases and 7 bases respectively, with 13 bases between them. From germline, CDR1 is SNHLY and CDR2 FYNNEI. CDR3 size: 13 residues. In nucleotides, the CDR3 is TGTGCCAGCAGTGTTGACAGGCTCAGTGAAGCTTTCTTT. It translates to CASSVDRLSEAFF.

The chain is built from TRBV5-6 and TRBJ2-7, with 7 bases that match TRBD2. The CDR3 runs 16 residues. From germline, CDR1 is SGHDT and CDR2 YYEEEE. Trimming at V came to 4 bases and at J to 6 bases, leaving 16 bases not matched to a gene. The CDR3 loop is CASSPGQAGLRVEQYF. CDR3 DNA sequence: TGTGCCAGCAGCCCGGGGCAGGCGGGACTAAGGGTCGAGCAGTACTTC.

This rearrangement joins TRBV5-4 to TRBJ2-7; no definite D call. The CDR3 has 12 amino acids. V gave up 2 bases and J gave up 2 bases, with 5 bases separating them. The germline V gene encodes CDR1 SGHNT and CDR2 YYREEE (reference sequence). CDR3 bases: TGTGCCAGCAGCTTAAATACCTACGAGCAGTACTTC. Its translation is CASSLNTYEQYF.

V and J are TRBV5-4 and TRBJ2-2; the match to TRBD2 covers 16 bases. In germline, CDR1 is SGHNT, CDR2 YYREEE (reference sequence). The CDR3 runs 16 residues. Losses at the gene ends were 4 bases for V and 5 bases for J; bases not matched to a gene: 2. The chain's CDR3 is CASSPGLAGGTGELFF. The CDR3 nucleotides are TGTGCCAGCAGCCCGGGACTAGCGGGAGGGACCGGGGAGCTGTTTTTT.

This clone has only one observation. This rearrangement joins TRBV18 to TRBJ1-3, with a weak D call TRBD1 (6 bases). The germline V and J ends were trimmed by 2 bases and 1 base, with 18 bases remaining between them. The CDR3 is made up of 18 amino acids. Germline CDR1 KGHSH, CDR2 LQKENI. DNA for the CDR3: TGTGCCAGCTCACCAATAGGCTCCGGGACACTTTCTGGAAACACCATATATTTT. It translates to CASSPIGSGTLSGNTIYF. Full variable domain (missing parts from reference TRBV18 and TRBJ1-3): NAGVMQNPRHLVRRRGQEARLRCSPMKGHSHVYWYRQLPEEGLKFMVYLQKENIIDESGMPKERFSAEFPKEGPSILRIQQVVRGDSAAYFCASSPIGSGTLSGNTIYFGEGSWLTVV.

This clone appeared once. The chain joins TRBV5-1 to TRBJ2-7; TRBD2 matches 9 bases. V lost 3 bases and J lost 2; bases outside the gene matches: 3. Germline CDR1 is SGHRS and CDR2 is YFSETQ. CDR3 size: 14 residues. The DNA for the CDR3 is TGCGCCAGCAGCTCTAGCGGGAATACCTACGAGCAGTACTTC. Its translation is CASSSSGNTYEQYF.

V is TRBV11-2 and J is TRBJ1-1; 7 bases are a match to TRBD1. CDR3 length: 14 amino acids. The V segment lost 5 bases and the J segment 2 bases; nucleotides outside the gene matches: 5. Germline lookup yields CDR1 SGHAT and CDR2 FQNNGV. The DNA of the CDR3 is TGTGCCAGCAGCACCAGACAGGGTAACACTGAAGCTTTCTTT. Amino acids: CASSTRQGNTEAFF.

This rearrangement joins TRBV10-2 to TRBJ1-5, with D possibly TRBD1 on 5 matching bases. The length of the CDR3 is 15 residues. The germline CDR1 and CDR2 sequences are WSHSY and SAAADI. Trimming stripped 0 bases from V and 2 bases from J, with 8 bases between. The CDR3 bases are TGCGCCAGCAGTGAGTCGGGAGGGGGCAATCAGCCCCAGCATTTT. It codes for CASSESGGGNQPQHF.

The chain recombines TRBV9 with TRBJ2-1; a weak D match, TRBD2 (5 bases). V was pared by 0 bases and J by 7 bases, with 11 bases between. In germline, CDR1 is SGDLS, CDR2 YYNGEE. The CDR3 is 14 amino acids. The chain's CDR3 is CASSVGGSLNEQFF. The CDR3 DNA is TGTGCCAGCAGCGTAGGAGGGAGTTTGAATGAGCAGTTCTTC.

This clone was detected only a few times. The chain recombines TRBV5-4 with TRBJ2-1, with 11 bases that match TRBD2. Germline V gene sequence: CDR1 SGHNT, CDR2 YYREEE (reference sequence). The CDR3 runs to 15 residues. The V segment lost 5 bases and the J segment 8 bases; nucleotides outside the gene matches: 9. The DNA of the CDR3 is TGTGCCAGCAGGGCCGGGACTAGCGGAGGACATGAGCAGTTCTTC. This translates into CASRAGTSGGHEQFF.

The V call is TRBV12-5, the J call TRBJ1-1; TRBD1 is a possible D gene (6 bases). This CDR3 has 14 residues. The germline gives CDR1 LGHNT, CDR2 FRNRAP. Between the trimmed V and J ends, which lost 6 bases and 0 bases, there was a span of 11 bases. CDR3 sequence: CASGPGQVNTEAFF. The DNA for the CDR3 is TGTGCTAGTGGACCGGGACAAGTGAACACTGAAGCTTTCTTT.

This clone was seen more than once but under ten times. CDR3: CASSESRLRGYTF. The DNA for the CDR3 is TGCGCCAGCAGTGAGTCCAGACTGAGGGGCTACACCTTC. This chain links TRBV10-1 with TRBJ1-2; unclear D gene. CDR1 is WNHNN and CDR2 is SYGVQD in the germline V gene (reference sequence). The CDR3 has 13 residues. The V end was cut by 0 bases, the J end by 8 bases, with 10 bases between.

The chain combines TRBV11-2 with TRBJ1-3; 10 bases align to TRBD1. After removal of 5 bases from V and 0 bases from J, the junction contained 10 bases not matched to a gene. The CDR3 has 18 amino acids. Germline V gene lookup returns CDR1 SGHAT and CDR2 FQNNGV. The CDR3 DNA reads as TGTGCCAGCAGCCCTGGCCCGGGACAGGGGCACTCTGGAAACACCATATATTTT. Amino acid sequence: CASSPGPGQGHSGNTIYF. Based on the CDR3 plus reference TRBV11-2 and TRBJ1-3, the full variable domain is EAGVAQSPRYKIIEKRQSVAFWCNPISGHATLYWYQQILGQGPKLLIQFQNNGVVDDSQLPKDRFSAERLKGVDSTLKIQPAKLEDSAVYLCASSPGPGQGHSGNTIYFGEGSWLTVV.

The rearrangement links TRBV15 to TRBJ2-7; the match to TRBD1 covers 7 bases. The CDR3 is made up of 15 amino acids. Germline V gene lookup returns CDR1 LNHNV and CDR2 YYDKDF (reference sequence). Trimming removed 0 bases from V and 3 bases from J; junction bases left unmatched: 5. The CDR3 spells CATSRDTTGIYEQYF. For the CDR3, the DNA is TGTGCCACCAGCAGAGACACGACAGGGATCTACGAGCAGTACTTC.

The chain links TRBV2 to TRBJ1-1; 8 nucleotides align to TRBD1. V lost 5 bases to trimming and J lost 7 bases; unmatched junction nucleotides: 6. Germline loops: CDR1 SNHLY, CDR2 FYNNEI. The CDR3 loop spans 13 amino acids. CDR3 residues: CASSLDRDSEAFF. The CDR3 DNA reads TGTGCCAGCAGTCTGGACAGGGATAGTGAAGCTTTCTTT.

The CDR3 region has the DNA TGTGCCACCATGACTCCTAATAACTATGGCTACACCTTC. Translating gives CATMTPNNYGYTF. The chain is built from TRBV7-9 and TRBJ1-2; D call uncertain. V lost 10 bases, J lost 1 base, and 13 bases lay in between. Germline V CDR1 and CDR2: SEHNR, FQNEAQ (reference sequence). This CDR3 region has 13 residues.

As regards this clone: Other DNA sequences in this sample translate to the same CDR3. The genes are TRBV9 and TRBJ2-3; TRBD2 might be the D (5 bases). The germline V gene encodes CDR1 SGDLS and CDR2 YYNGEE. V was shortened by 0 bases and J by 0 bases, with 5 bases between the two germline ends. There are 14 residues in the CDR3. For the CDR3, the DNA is TGTGCCAGCAGCGTAGGAGGGAGCACAGATACGCAGTATTTT. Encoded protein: CASSVGGSTDTQYF. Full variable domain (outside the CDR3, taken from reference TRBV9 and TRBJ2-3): DSGVTQTPKHLITATGQRVTLRCSPRSGDLSVYWYQQSLDQGLQFLIQYYNGEERAKGNILERFSAQQFPDLHSELNLSSLELGDSALYFCASSVGGSTDTQYFGPGTRLTVL.

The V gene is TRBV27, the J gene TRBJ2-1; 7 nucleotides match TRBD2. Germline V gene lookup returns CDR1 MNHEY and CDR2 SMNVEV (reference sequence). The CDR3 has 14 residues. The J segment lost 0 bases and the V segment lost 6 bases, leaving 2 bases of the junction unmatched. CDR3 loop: CASSPGGSYNEQFF. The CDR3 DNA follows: TGTGCCAGCAGCCCGGGGGGCTCCTACAATGAGCAGTTCTTC.

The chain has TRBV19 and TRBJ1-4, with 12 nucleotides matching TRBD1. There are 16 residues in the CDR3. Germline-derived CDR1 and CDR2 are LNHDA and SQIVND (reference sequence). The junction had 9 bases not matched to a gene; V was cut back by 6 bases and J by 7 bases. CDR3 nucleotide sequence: TGTGCCAGTAGCTCCCCGGGACAGGGGGCATCTGAAAAACTGTTTTTT. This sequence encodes CASSSPGQGASEKLFF.